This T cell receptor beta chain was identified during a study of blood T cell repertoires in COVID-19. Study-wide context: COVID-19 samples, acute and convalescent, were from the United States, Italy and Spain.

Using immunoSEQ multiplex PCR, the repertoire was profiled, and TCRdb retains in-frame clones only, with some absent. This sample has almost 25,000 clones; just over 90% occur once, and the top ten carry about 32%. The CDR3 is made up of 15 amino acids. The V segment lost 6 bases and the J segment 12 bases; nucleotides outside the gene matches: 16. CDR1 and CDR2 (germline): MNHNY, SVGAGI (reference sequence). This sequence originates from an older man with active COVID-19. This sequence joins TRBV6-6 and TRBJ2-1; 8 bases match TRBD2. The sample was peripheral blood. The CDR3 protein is CASSTGTRPIMRQFF. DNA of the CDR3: TGTGCCAGCAGCACCGGGACTAGACCCATAATGAGGCAGTTCTTC.